This record covers a single T cell receptor (beta chain). Its cognate antigen is unknown. This sample is part of a study of graft-versus-host responses after intestinal transplantation. The CDR3 spans 15 residues. Germline loops: CDR1 MNHEY, CDR2 SVGAGI. V lost 6 bases and J lost 2; bases outside the gene matches: 7. Generated by immunoSEQ multiplex PCR, the TCRdb table keeps only in-frame clones and is missing some. Here the sample spans roughly 120,000 clones, over 75% being singletons. The sequencing here drew on unstimulated CD4+ T cells sorted from spleen or lymph node cells, taken before intestinal transplant. This chain links TRBV6-5 with TRBJ2-7, with 10 nucleotides matching TRBD1. This receptor was identified in a human donor who received an intestinal transplant. This CDR3 is CASRTPGTGAYEQYF. As DNA, the CDR3 is TGTGCCAGCAGGACCCCCGGGACAGGGGCCTACGAGCAGTACTTC.